This T cell receptor beta chain was observed in a study of blood T cell repertoires in COVID-19. At the level of the study: Sources were T cells, B-cell-depleted T cells, or PBMCs; the material itself was cDNA or gDNA.

Seattle's cohort entered during active infection and was followed longitudinally. In the study's own analysis: Reference gene primer amplification yielded estimated nucleated cell counts. Method: immunoSEQ multiplex PCR; TCRdb's copy keeps in-frame clones and lacks some. The DNA gave D and trimming, while V, J and clone size come from that table. The sample holds around 50,000 clones, approximately 87% seen once. The CDR3 loop spans 16 amino acids. V was pared by 3 bases and J by 4 bases, with 15 bases between. In germline, CDR1 is SGHVS, CDR2 FQNEAQ. This chain joins TRBV7-8 and TRBJ2-2, with TRBD2 as a possible D gene (5 bases). The origin of this receptor is a woman in her sixties or seventies with COVID-19, enrolled during active disease. Sequences were obtained from peripheral blood. CDR3 residues: CASSFMGGLGTGELFF. DNA for the CDR3: TGTGCCAGCAGCTTCATGGGCGGGCTGGGCACCGGGGAGCTGTTTTTT.